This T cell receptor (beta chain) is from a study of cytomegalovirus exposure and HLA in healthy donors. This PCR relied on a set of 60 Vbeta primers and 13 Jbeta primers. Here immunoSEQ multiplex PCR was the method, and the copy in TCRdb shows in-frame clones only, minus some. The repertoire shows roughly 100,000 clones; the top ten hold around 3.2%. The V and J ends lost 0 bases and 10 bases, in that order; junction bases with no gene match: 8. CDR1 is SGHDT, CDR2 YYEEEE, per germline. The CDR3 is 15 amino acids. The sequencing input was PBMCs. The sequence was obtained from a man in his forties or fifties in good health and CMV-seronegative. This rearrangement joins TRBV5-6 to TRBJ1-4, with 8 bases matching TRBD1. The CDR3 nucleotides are TGTGCCAGCAGCTTGGGATGGACAGGGAAGGGAAAACTGTTTTTT. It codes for CASSLGWTGKGKLFF.